This passage covers 21 T cell receptor beta chains from one sample sequenced in a study of T cell repertoires in cytomegalovirus infection. One entry per CDR3 protein results from TCRdb running MiXCR on the reads. This repertoire shows roughly 500,000 distinct CDR3 sequences, around 35% found once; its top ten account for 15% to 20%. No antigen has been identified for these receptors. Sequenced here: cultured PBMCs, sampled from culture after CMV antigen stimulation. The receptor set was obtained from a human donor in good health (CMV status not recorded). Some clones in this sample may be carry-over from other donors' samples.

This clonotype was detected many times. The genes are TRBV4-3 and TRBJ2-5; D may be TRBD1 (6 bases). The CDR3 runs 14 residues. CDR1 and CDR2 from the germline V gene are LGHNA and YSLEER. V dropped 4 bases and J dropped 4 bases, with 13 bases sitting between them. In DNA form, the CDR3 reads TGCGCCAGCAGCCGAGACAGGTTCCGAGAGACCCAGTACTTC. Protein sequence: CASSRDRFRETQYF.

This clonotype was counted between two and nine times. The genes are TRBV10-3 and TRBJ2-7; TRBD2 matches at 7 bases. The CDR3 consists of 15 residues. Germline V lookup: CDR1 ENHRY, CDR2 SYGVKD. Losses at the gene ends were 0 bases for V and 2 bases for J; bases not matched to a gene: 4. In DNA, the CDR3 is TGTGCCATCAGTGAGTCGAGAGCGGGAACCTACGAGCAGTACTTC. It specifies CAISESRAGTYEQYF.

This clonotype has a handful of counts. The genes are TRBV20-1 and TRBJ1-1; D unresolved. Germline V gene data show CDR1 as DFQATT and CDR2 as SNEGSKA (reference sequence). The CDR3 runs to 12 residues. V dropped 5 bases and J dropped 1 base, with 8 bases sitting between them. In nucleotides, the CDR3 is TGCAGTGCTTCTCGGGCGAACACTGAAGCTTTCTTT. Translation: CSASRANTEAFF.

V usage is TRBV7-2 and J usage is TRBJ2-3, with a weak D call TRBD2 (5 bases). The V end was cut by 2 bases, the J end by 2 bases, with 11 bases between. Germline assignment: CDR1 SGHTA and CDR2 FQGNSA. This CDR3 region has 15 residues. The chain's CDR3 is CASSLYSGFTDTQYF. CDR3 nucleotide sequence: TGTGCCAGCAGCTTATACAGCGGTTTCACAGATACGCAGTATTTT.

V is TRBV7-2 and J is TRBJ1-2, with D unresolved. CDR1 is SGHTA, CDR2 FQGNSA, per germline. The V gene lost 2 bases and the J gene lost 4 bases, with 5 bases spanning the gap. The CDR3 runs to 12 residues. This CDR3 is CASSLNIYGYTF. CDR3 nucleotide sequence: TGTGCCAGCAGCTTAAACATCTATGGCTACACCTTC.

The chain has TRBV3-1 and TRBJ1-5; TRBD1 agrees at 9 bases. Germline V gives CDR1 LGHDT, CDR2 YNNKEL (reference sequence). The CDR3 is 17 residues long. Unmatched junction bases numbered 9, after V lost 0 bases and J lost 6 bases. The CDR3 sequence is CASSQDFSGQGLQPQHF. CDR3 bases: TGTGCCAGCAGCCAAGATTTTTCGGGACAGGGCCTTCAGCCCCAGCATTTT.

The chain recombines TRBV6-2 or TRBV6-3 with TRBJ1-5, with a tentative D call TRBD1 (5 bases). Germline V lookup: CDR1 MNHEY, CDR2 SVGEGT. The CDR3 runs to 14 residues. V was pared by 10 bases and J by 6 bases, with 19 bases between. CDR3 coding DNA: TGTGCCACCTGGCCGAGGGGTTGGGGTCAGCCCCAGCATTTT. Its translation is CATWPRGWGQPQHF.

The chain joins TRBV20-1 to TRBJ2-3, with TRBD2 as a possible D gene (6 bases). CDR1 DFQATT and CDR2 SNEGSKA come from the germline V gene (reference sequence). The CDR3 consists of 13 residues. V lost 1 base to trimming and J lost 5 bases, with 10 bases between them. This CDR3 is CSARVPSEDTQYF. DNA for the CDR3: TGCAGTGCTAGAGTGCCTAGCGAAGATACGCAGTATTTT.

This clonotype turned up a few times. The chain links TRBV29-1 to TRBJ1-2; TRBD1 is a possible D gene (6 bases). The length of the CDR3 is 13 residues. Trimming left V 7 bases short and J 4 bases short, with 16 bases between. CDR1 and CDR2 (germline): SQVTM, ANQGSEA. The CDR3 DNA reads TGCAGCGGCGGGGGCGGTTCCTCCTATGGCTACACCTTC. It encodes CSGGGGSSYGYTF.

This clonotype occurred many times. This chain links TRBV7-2 with TRBJ2-7; 12 bases align to TRBD2. This CDR3 spans 17 amino acids. Germline trimming cut 5 bases from V and 3 bases from J; bases unmatched to any gene: 11. Germline assignment: CDR1 SGHTA and CDR2 FQGNSA. The DNA for the CDR3 is TGTGCCAGCAGCCAAAAAGCCGGGACTAGCGGGTTCTACGAGCAGTACTTC. Protein product: CASSQKAGTSGFYEQYF.

J is TRBJ1-1 and V is TRBV12-3 or TRBV12-4; no definite D call. The V and J ends lost 3 bases and 0 bases respectively, with 8 bases between them. The CDR3 has 14 residues. CDR3 nucleotides: TGTGCCAGCAGTTTCGGGCCGCTGAACACTGAAGCTTTCTTT. The encoded protein is CASSFGPLNTEAFF.

A few counts support this clonotype. The rearrangement joins TRBV11-1 to TRBJ1-1; D may be TRBD1 (5 bases). This CDR3 spans 15 amino acids. Germline assignment: CDR1 SGHAT and CDR2 FQDESV (reference sequence). Trimming left V 3 bases short and J 4 bases short, with 15 bases between. The CDR3 spells CASSLLSGRGTEAFF. The CDR3 bases are TGTGCCAGCAGCTTGCTATCAGGGCGCGGCACTGAAGCTTTCTTT.

This chain connects TRBV6-1 to TRBJ2-1, with 7 bases lining up with TRBD2. The CDR3 loop spans 15 amino acids. Germline V gene sequence: CDR1 MNHNS, CDR2 SASEGT. Trimming took 2 bases from V and 7 from J; bases not matched to a gene: 8. CDR3 residues: CASSEMAGAGNEQFF. For the CDR3, the DNA is TGTGCCAGCAGTGAAATGGCGGGAGCGGGTAATGAGCAGTTCTTC.

This chain joins TRBV20-1 and TRBJ2-1; 7 nucleotides match TRBD2. This CDR3 spans 13 amino acids. The J segment lost 10 bases and the V segment lost 6 bases, leaving 12 bases of the junction unmatched. The germline CDR1 and CDR2 sequences are DFQATT and SNEGSKA (reference sequence). The CDR3 nucleotides are TGCAGTGCCTATCTAGGGCGGGAGAGGGAGCAGTTCTTC. Translated, it gives CSAYLGREREQFF.

The rearrangement uses TRBV6-1 and TRBJ2-1, with D possibly TRBD2 on 6 matching bases. V lost 5 bases and J 4 bases, leaving 21 bases between the germline ends. Germline V gene lookup returns CDR1 MNHNS and CDR2 SASEGT. The CDR3 is 17 amino acids. CDR3 sequence: CASSRLRERLGYNEQFF. Written as DNA, the CDR3 is TGTGCCAGCAGTCGTCTTCGGGAGCGACTCGGGTACAATGAGCAGTTCTTC.

The chain carries TRBV24-1 and TRBJ1-4; D gene uncertain. V shed 2 bases and J shed 8 bases, with 14 bases lying between them. The CDR3 sequence is 15 residues long. The germline gives CDR1 KGHDR, CDR2 SFDVKD. The CDR3 nucleotides are TGTGCCACCAGTGATTCATCAGGCGACACGGAAAAACTGTTTTTT. This gives the protein CATSDSSGDTEKLFF.

The V gene is TRBV6-2 or TRBV6-3, the J gene TRBJ2-2; D might be TRBD2 (5 bases). Between the trimmed V and J ends, which lost 5 bases and 3 bases, there was a span of 10 bases. This CDR3 contains 14 residues. The germline V gene has CDR1 MNHEY and CDR2 SVGEGT. The CDR3, as DNA: TGTGCCAGCAGTGGAAGGAGGCACACCGGGGAGCTGTTTTTT. As protein: CASSGRRHTGELFF.

The rearrangement joins TRBV7-3 to TRBJ2-5; D is perhaps TRBD1 (6 bases). The length of the CDR3 is 14 residues. CDR1 is SGHTA and CDR2 is FQGTGA in the germline V gene. V was trimmed by 5 bases and J by 0 bases, leaving 10 bases between them. The CDR3 DNA is TGTGCCAGCAGCGCCAGGGACAACCAAGAGACCCAGTACTTC. This gives the protein CASSARDNQETQYF.

This clonotype showed up just a few times. The chain uses TRBV12-3 or TRBV12-4 and TRBJ2-5, with 9 bases identical to TRBD1. The length of the CDR3 is 14 residues. The V segment lost 6 bases and the J segment 6 bases; nucleotides outside the gene matches: 8. In DNA form, the CDR3 reads TGTGCCAGCAGGCCTACAGGGGGCAGAAAGACCCAGTACTTC. This codes for CASRPTGGRKTQYF.

This clonotype was observed a handful of times. The genes are TRBV7-2 and TRBJ2-1, with TRBD2 matching 8 bases. Looked up from germline, CDR1 is SGHTA and CDR2 is FQGNSA. This CDR3 has 13 amino acids. The V gene end was trimmed by 4 bases and the J gene end by 10 bases; junction bases not matched to a gene: 6. CDR3 protein: CASSSGLAAEQFF. CDR3 coding DNA: TGTGCCAGCAGCTCAGGACTAGCCGCGGAGCAGTTCTTC.

The table lists this clonotype with a count of one. The V call is TRBV6-6, the J call TRBJ2-1, with TRBD2 matching over 8 bases. This CDR3 comprises 20 residues. V was pared by 5 bases and J by 2 bases, with 20 bases of the junction left unmatched. The V gene's germline CDR1 is MNHNY and CDR2 SVGAGI (reference sequence). CDR3 region: CASSQGLAEWGEGPYNEQFF. CDR3 sequence (DNA): TGTGCCAGCAGTCAAGGACTAGCTGAGTGGGGGGAGGGACCCTACAATGAGCAGTTCTTC.